The rows below give T cell receptor beta chains drawn from one sample of a study of blood T cell repertoires in COVID-19. Only in-frame clones appear in the TCRdb table, and some are missing; sequencing was by immunoSEQ multiplex PCR. The sample contains 200,000 to 250,000 clones, over 75% of which appear only once. The source material was PBMCs or T cells enriched from blood (not recorded which). Source of these receptors: a young woman in a cohort exposed to, infected with or recovered from COVID-19 (not recorded which). CDR3s include the opening cysteine and the closing phenylalanine or tryptophan. D genes are given only for firm matches. Size is stated for part of the rows, as once, few or many counts, or as a class when the clone is expanded.

d_gene,j_gene,abundance,v_gene,len,CDR3nt,CDR3aa
-,TRBJ2-5,few,TRBV18,13,TGTGCCAGCTCACCACGGCAGGAAGAGACCCAGTACTTC,CASSPRQEETQYF
TRBD2,TRBJ2-4,once,TRBV2,11,TGTGCCAGCCGGGAGGGAGGCATTCAGTACTTC,CASREGGIQYF
-,TRBJ2-1,-,TRBV7-3,15,TGTGCCAGCAGCCCGAGATATGACTCAAACAATGAGCAGTTCTTC,CASSPRYDSNNEQFF
-,TRBJ1-2,-,TRBV7-8,13,TGTGCCAGCAGGATAGGGGGGGACTATGGCTACACCTTC,CASRIGGDYGYTF
TRBD1,TRBJ1-2,-,TRBV4-2,14,TGTGCCAGCAGCGCGGACAGGGGAGACAATGGCTACACCTTC,CASSADRGDNGYTF
-,TRBJ1-1,-,TRBV27,13,TGTGCCAGCAGTTTGGGCCAGAACACTGAAGCTTTCTTT,CASSLGQNTEAFF
-,TRBJ2-3,-,TRBV7-9,17,TGTGCCAGCAGCTTAGCGCAGGGGGGATCGGGCACAGATACGCAGTATTTT,CASSLAQGGSGTDTQYF
-,TRBJ1-6,-,TRBV5-1,15,TGCGCCAGCAGCTTGGAAGGACAGCCTAATTCACCCCTCCACTTT,CASSLEGQPNSPLHF
TRBD1,TRBJ2-1,-,TRBV4-1,13,TGCGCCAGCGGGGGGACAGGGGTTGGTGAGCAGTTCTTC,CASGGTGVGEQFF
-,TRBJ2-2,many,TRBV6-4,13,TGTGCCAGCAGTGAAGGGGACACCGGGGAGCTGTTTTTT,CASSEGDTGELFF
-,TRBJ1-1,-,TRBV7-9,10,TGTGCCAGCAGCCAGACAGAAGCTTTCTTT,CASSQTEAFF
TRBD2,TRBJ2-3,-,TRBV24-1,14,TGTGCCACCAGTGTGCGCGGGAGCGCAGATACGCAGTATTTT,CATSVRGSADTQYF
-,TRBJ2-1,-,TRBV6-5,15,TGTGCCAGCAGTTACACTAGGGGGTCCTACAATGAGCAGTTCTTC,CASSYTRGSYNEQFF
-,TRBJ2-1,once,TRBV5-4,15,TGTGCCAGCAGCTTGGGCGGAACCTCCTACAATGAGCAGTTCTTC,CASSLGGTSYNEQFF
-,TRBJ1-5,-,TRBV15,17,TGTGCCACCAGCAGAGAAGCATCAGGAGGAGGCAATCAGCCCCAGCATTTT,CATSREASGGGNQPQHF
-,TRBJ1-4,-,TRBV6-5,14,TGTGCCAGCAGTTACTCGACCCAGGTCGAAAAACTGTTTTTT,CASSYSTQVEKLFF
TRBD2,TRBJ2-5,-,TRBV5-4,15,TGTGCCAGCAGCCGGACTAGCGGGAGCCTTGAGACCCAGTACTTC,CASSRTSGSLETQYF
TRBD1,TRBJ1-2,-,TRBV24-1,14,TGTGCCACCAGTGATTTTGGGACAGGTTATGGCTACACCTTC,CATSDFGTGYGYTF
-,TRBJ2-7,-,TRBV7-9,15,TGTGCCAGCAGCGATCCTACAGGGAGCTCCTACGAGCAGTACTTC,CASSDPTGSSYEQYF
TRBD1,TRBJ2-7,few,TRBV11-2,16,TGTGCCAGCAGCCATTCTCCGGGACAGGGCTCCTACGAGCAGTACTTC,CASSHSPGQGSYEQYF
TRBD1,TRBJ1-5,-,TRBV19,16,TGTGCCAGTAGTATCCGGGACAGGGTTGGAAATCAGCCCCAGCATTTT,CASSIRDRVGNQPQHF
-,TRBJ1-2,-,TRBV6-5,14,TGTGCCAGCAGTTTGGGCAGTCCTAACTATGGCTACACCTTC,CASSLGSPNYGYTF
-,TRBJ1-2,-,TRBV29-1,15,TGCAGCGTTGGGGGGACTCCTCGTGTAGGGTATGGCTACACCTTC,CSVGGTPRVGYGYTF
-,TRBJ2-5,few,TRBV19,15,TGTGCCAGTAGTCAGCCACAGGGAGACCAAGAGACCCAGTACTTC,CASSQPQGDQETQYF
-,TRBJ2-3,once,TRBV13,16,TGTGCCAGCAGCTTCGGGAAGCGATTAATCACAGATACGCAGTATTTT,CASSFGKRLITDTQYF
-,TRBJ2-4,-,TRBV30,11,TGTGCCTGGGAACAGGGTTACATTCAGTACTTC,CAWEQGYIQYF
TRBD2,TRBJ2-1,once,TRBV24-1,17,TGTGCCAACCACCCGGGACTAGCGGGAGAGACCTACAATGAGCAGTTCTTC,CANHPGLAGETYNEQFF
-,TRBJ1-6,-,TRBV1,19,TGCACCAGCAGCCAAGAGCTTAAAGGGAGGGATCCTTATAATTCACCCCTCCACTTT,CTSSQELKGRDPYNSPLHF
TRBD2,TRBJ2-3,-,TRBV6-5,15,TGTGCCAGCAGCGGGAGGGCCGGACGGGCAGATACGCAGTATTTT,CASSGRAGRADTQYF
TRBD1,TRBJ1-5,-,TRBV2,16,TGTGCCAGCAGTGGCGACAGGGGGCAGGGCAATCAGCCCCAGCATTTT,CASSGDRGQGNQPQHF
TRBD2,TRBJ2-5,-,TRBV4-2,16,TGTGCCAGCAGCCAAGAGACACTAGCGGGGGTCGAGACCCAGTACTTC,CASSQETLAGVETQYF
TRBD2,TRBJ2-3,few,TRBV5-4,15,TGTGCCAGCAGCTCCTCTAGCGGGGGCACAGATACGCAGTATTTT,CASSSSSGGTDTQYF
TRBD1,TRBJ2-7,-,TRBV18,14,TGTGCCAGCTCACCGAGGGGGCAACCCTACGAGCAGTACTTC,CASSPRGQPYEQYF
-,TRBJ2-3,-,TRBV5-4,15,TGTGCCAGCAGCTTGCAAGCACCACCCACAGATACGCAGTATTTT,CASSLQAPPTDTQYF
-,TRBJ2-7,once,TRBV18,14,TGTGCCAGCTCACCTGCGACACACGCCTACGAGCAGTACTTC,CASSPATHAYEQYF
TRBD1,TRBJ2-1,-,TRBV5-4,15,TGTGCCAGCAGCTCCTGGACAGGGGCTGAGAATGAGCAGTTCTTC,CASSSWTGAENEQFF
-,TRBJ2-1,-,TRBV5-1,16,TGCGCCAGCAGCTTGGGCACTAGTAGCGCCTACAATGAGCAGTTCTTC,CASSLGTSSAYNEQFF
TRBD2,TRBJ2-3,once,TRBV11-2,15,TGTGCCAGCGGTCGGACTAGCGGGAGCACAGATACGCAGTATTTT,CASGRTSGSTDTQYF
-,TRBJ1-6,-,TRBV28,15,TGTGCCAGCAGACCCCCCGTGGGGGGGATTTCACCCCTCCACTTT,CASRPPVGGISPLHF
-,TRBJ1-6,-,TRBV30,14,TGTGCCTGGAGTGTCCAGACAACTTTATCACCCCTCCACTTT,CAWSVQTTLSPLHF
TRBD1,TRBJ1-5,once,TRBV6-5,14,TGTGCCAGCACACAGGGGAATAGCAATCAGCCCCAGCATTTT,CASTQGNSNQPQHF
TRBD1,TRBJ1-1,-,TRBV19,14,TGTGCCAGTAGTAGGACAGGAGGGAACACTGAAGCTTTCTTT,CASSRTGGNTEAFF
TRBD2,TRBJ2-3,-,TRBV6-5,14,TGTGCCACCGAGCGGGGGGATAGCACAGATACGCAGTATTTT,CATERGDSTDTQYF
TRBD2,TRBJ2-1,-,TRBV18,18,TGTGCCAGCTCACCATCTAGCGGTCTCTTGAGCTCCTACAATGAGCAGTTCTTC,CASSPSSGLLSSYNEQFF
-,TRBJ1-2,-,TRBV3-1/TRBV3-2,16,TGTGCCAGCAGCCAGAGGGGGGGGGCCACTAACTATGGCTACACCTTC,CASSQRGGATNYGYTF
TRBD1,TRBJ1-1,-,TRBV19,14,TGTGCCAGTAGTATTCTGCAGGGGGCCCCTGAAGCTTTCTTT,CASSILQGAPEAFF
-,TRBJ1-2,-,TRBV21-1,13,TGTGCCAGCAGCATATGCTGGAGGAATGGCTACACCTTC,CASSICWRNGYTF
TRBD1,TRBJ2-5,-,TRBV5-1,16,TGCGCCAGCAGCTTGGCGGGGACAGGGGGCCAAGAGACCCAGTACTTC,CASSLAGTGGQETQYF
-,TRBJ1-1,-,TRBV3-1/TRBV3-2,13,TGTGCCAGCAGCCATGGAAGAGGGACTGAAGCTTTCTTT,CASSHGRGTEAFF
-,TRBJ2-1,-,TRBV28,14,TGTGCCAGCAGTTCATTCCAGAGGCTCGATGAGCAGTTCTTC,CASSSFQRLDEQFF
-,TRBJ1-2,-,TRBV20-1,10,TGCAGTGCCGGAGAGAGGGTCGAAACCTTC,CSAGERVETF